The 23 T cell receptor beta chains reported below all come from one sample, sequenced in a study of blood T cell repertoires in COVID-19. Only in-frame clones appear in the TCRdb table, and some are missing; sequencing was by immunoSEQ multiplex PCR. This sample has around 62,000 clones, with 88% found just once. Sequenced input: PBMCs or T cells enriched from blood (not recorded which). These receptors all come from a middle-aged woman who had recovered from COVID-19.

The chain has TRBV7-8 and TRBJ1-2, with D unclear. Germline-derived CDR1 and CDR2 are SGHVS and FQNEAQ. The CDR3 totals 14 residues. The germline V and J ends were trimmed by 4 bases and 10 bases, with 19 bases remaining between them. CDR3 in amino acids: CASSSPPGVNDYTF. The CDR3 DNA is TGTGCCAGCAGCTCCCCCCCCGGGGTTAACGACTACACCTTC.

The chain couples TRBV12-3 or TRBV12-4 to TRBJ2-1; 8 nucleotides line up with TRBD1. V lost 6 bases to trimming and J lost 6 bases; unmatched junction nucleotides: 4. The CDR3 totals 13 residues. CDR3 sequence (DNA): TGTGCCAGCAGCACCACAGGGGGCAATGAGCAGTTCTTC. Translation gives CASSTTGGNEQFF.

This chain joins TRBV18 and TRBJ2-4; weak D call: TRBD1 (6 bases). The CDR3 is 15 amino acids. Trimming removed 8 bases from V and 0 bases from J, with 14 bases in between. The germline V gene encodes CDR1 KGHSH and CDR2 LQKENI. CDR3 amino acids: CASAGDPLAKNIQYF. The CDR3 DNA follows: TGTGCCAGCGCAGGGGACCCACTAGCCAAAAACATTCAGTACTTC.

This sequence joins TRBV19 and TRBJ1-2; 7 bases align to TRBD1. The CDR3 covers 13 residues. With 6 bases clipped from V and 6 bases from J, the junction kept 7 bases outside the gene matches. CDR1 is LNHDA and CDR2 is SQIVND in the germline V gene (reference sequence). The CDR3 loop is CASSRGQADGYTF. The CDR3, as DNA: TGTGCCAGTAGCCGTGGACAGGCGGATGGCTACACCTTC.

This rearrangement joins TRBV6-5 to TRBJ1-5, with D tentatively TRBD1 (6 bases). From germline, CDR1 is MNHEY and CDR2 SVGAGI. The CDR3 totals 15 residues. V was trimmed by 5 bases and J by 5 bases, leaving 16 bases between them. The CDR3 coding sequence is TGTGCCAGCAGTCCCGACAGGTCTACAGATCAGCCCCAGCATTTT. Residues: CASSPDRSTDQPQHF.

CDR3 region: CASSRGQGTGNTIYF. The CDR3 DNA follows: TGTGCCAGCAGCCGTGGACAGGGCACTGGAAACACCATATATTTT. The J gene is TRBJ1-3, the V gene TRBV11-3, with 8 bases aligning to TRBD1. This CDR3 is built from 15 residues. Germline-derived CDR1 and CDR2 are SGHNT and YENEEA. V was pared by 5 bases and J by 2 bases, with 5 bases of the junction left unmatched.

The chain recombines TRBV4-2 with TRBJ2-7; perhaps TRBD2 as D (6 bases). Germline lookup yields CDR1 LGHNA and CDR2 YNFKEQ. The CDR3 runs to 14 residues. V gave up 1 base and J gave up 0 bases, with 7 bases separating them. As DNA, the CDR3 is TGTGCCAGCAGCCAAGGCGGGGCCTCCTACGAGCAGTACTTC. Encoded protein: CASSQGGASYEQYF.

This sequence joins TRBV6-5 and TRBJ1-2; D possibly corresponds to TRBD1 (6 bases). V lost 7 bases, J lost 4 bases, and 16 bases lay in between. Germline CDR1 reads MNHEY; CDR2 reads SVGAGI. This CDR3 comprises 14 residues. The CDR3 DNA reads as TGTGCCAGCACCAACAACAGGGTTTCCTATGGCTACACCTTC. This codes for CASTNNRVSYGYTF.

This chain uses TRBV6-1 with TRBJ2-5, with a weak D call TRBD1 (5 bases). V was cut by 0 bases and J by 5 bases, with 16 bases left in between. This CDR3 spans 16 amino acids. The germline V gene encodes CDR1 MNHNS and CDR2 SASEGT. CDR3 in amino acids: CASSEARRDLKETQYF. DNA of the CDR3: TGTGCCAGCAGTGAAGCCCGCAGGGATCTCAAGGAGACCCAGTACTTC.

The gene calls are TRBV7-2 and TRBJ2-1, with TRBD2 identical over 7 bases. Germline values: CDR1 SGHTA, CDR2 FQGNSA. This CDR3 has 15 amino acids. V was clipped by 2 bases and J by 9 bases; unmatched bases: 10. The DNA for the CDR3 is TGTGCCAGCAGCTTACCCGGACTAGTCTTAAGTGAGCAGTTCTTC. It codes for CASSLPGLVLSEQFF.

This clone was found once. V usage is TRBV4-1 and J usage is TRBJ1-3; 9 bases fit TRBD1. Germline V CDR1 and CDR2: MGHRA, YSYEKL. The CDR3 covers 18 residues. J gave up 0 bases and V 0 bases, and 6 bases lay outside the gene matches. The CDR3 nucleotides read TGCGCCAGCAGCCAAGAGGGGGGACAGGGTATCTCTGGAAACACCATATATTTT. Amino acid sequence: CASSQEGGQGISGNTIYF.

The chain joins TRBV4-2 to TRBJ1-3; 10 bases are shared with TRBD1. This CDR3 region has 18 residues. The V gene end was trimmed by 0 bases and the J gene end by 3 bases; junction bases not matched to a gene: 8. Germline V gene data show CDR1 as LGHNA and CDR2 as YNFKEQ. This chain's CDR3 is CASSQDGTGTGVGNTIYF. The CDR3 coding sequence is TGTGCCAGCAGCCAAGATGGGACCGGGACAGGGGTTGGAAACACCATATATTTT.

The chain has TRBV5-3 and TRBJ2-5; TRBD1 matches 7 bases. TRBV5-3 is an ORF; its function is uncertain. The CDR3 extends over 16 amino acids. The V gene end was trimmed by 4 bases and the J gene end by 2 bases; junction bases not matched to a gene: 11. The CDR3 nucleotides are TGTGCCAGAAGCCTAATAACAGGGGTCGAACAAGAGACCCAGTACTTC. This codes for CARSLITGVEQETQYF.

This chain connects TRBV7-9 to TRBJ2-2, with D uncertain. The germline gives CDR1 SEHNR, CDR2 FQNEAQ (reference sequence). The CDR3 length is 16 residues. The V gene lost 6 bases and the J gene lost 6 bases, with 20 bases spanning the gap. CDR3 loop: CASSQTGELIPGELFF. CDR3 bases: TGTGCCAGCAGTCAGACCGGAGAGTTGATCCCCGGGGAGCTGTTTTTT.

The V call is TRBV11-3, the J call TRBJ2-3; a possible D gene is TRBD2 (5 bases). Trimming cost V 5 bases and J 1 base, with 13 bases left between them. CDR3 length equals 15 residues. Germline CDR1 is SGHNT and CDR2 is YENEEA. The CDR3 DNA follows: TGTGCCAGCAGCCCCAGAGGACTGGGCACAGATACGCAGTATTTT. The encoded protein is CASSPRGLGTDTQYF.

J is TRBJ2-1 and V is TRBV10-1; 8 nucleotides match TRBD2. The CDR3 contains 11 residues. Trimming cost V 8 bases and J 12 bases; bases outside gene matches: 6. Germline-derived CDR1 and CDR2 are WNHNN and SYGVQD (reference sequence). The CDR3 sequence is CASGGGTRQFF. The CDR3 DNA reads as TGCGCCAGCGGAGGGGGGACTAGGCAGTTCTTC.

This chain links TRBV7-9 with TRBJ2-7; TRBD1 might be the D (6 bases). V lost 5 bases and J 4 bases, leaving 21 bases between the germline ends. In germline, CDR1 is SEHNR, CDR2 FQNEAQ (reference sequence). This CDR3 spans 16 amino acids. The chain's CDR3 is CASSPAASGHTYEQYF. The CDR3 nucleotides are TGTGCCAGCAGCCCCGCCGCTTCGGGACACACTTACGAGCAGTACTTC. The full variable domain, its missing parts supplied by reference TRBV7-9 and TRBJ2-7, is DTGVSQNPRHKITKRGQNVTFRCDPISEHNRLYWYRQTLGQGPEFLTYFQNEAQLEKSRLLSDRFSAERPKGSFSTLEIQRTEQGDSAMYLCASSPAASGHTYEQYFGPGTRLTVT.

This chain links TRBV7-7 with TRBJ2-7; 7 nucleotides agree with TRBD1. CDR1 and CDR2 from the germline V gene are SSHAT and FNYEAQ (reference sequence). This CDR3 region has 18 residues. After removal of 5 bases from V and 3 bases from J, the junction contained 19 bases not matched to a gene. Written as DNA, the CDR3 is TGTGCCAGCAGCCGCGAAACAGGGGCGGTAGAAACCTGCTACGAGCAGTACTTC. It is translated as CASSRETGAVETCYEQYF.

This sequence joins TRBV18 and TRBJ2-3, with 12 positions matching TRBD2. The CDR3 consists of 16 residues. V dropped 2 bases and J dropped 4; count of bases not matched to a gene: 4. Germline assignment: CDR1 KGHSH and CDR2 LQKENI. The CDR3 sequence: CASSPVASGGADTQYF. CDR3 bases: TGTGCCAGCTCACCAGTGGCTAGCGGGGGGGCAGATACGCAGTATTTT.

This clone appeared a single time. CDR3 sequence reads: CASSFGGSSYNEQFF. In nucleotides, the CDR3 is TGTGCCAGCAGCTTCGGGGGGAGCTCCTACAATGAGCAGTTCTTC. This sequence joins TRBV7-8 and TRBJ2-1; 7 bases align to TRBD2. V lost 3 bases to trimming and J lost 0 bases; unmatched junction nucleotides: 2. This CDR3 contains 15 residues. In germline, CDR1 is SGHVS, CDR2 FQNEAQ.

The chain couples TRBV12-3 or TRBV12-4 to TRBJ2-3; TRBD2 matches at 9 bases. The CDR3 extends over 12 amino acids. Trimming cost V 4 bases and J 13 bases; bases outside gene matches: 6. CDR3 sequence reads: CASSSSGGGEYF. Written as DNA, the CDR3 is TGTGCCAGCAGTTCCTCTGGCGGGGGGGAGTATTTT.

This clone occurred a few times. DNA of the CDR3: TGTGCCAGCAGCTATGGGTGGGACAGCCCTGGAAACACCATATATTTT. Residues: CASSYGWDSPGNTIYF. This chain links TRBV11-2 with TRBJ1-3, with 7 bases lining up with TRBD1. The V gene's germline CDR1 is SGHAT and CDR2 FQNNGV. The V segment lost 4 bases and the J segment 2 bases; nucleotides outside the gene matches: 8. The CDR3 loop spans 16 amino acids.

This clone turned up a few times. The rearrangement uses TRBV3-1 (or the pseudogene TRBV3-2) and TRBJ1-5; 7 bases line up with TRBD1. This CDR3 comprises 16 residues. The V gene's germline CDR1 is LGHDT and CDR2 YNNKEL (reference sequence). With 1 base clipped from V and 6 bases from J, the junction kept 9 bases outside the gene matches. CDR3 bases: TGTGCCAGCAGCCAAGGGACAGGCGTTCCAGTTCAGCCCCAGCATTTT. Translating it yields CASSQGTGVPVQPQHF.